This is a list of T cell receptor beta chains from one sample in a study of blood T cell repertoires in COVID-19. This table comes from immunoSEQ multiplex PCR, and its TCRdb copy is limited to in-frame clones, with some not included. This table holds a few hundred thousand clones, 70% to 85% found once. The specimen was peripheral blood. Receptors originate from a man aged 35 to 55 who had recovered from COVID-19. The conserved cysteine and the conserved F or W are not part of the CDR3 here.

CDR3: ASSPSGSKETQY
V: TRBV6-5

CDR3: SASEGPTQETQY
V: TRBV20-1

CDR3: SVEASGTDTQY
V: TRBV29-1

CDR3: ASSRGQGGGYEQY
V: TRBV6-6

CDR3: ASRGDGGTGELF
V: TRBV6-5

CDR3: ASRERSNEQF
V: TRBV5-1

CDR3: ASSSRTGYNEQF
V: TRBV6-5

CDR3: ASSDGAGGGGELF
V: TRBV10-1

CDR3: ASSLYVGDGYT
V: TRBV27

CDR3: ASSQGVAVTNEQY
V: TRBV4-3

CDR3: ASSVASGQPYEQY
V: TRBV9

CDR3: ASSQDAGNTIY
V: TRBV3-1/TRBV3-2

CDR3: ASGSGFGEQF
V: TRBV19

CDR3: SVGAGIGQF
V: TRBV29-1

CDR3: ASSSGIKKLF
V: TRBV6-2/TRBV6-3

CDR3: ASSERGTYGYT
V: TRBV10-1

CDR3: ASSLGGGVWYGYT
V: TRBV7-2

CDR3: ASSPLAGGRYEQF
V: TRBV18

CDR3: ASSSAGYTGELF
V: TRBV11-3

CDR3: ASRPAGGPGQETQY
V: TRBV5-4

CDR3: ASYSTGTGSSYNEQF
V: TRBV3-1/TRBV3-2

CDR3: ASSPSPSLEQY
V: TRBV12-3/TRBV12-4

CDR3: ASSGLAGGHEQY
V: TRBV5-1

CDR3: ATERGGYTEAF
V: TRBV19

CDR3: ASSRRDRAWNTEAF
V: TRBV18

CDR3: ASSPGDTTEETQY
V: TRBV25-1

CDR3: GGGIGADTQY
V: TRBV2

CDR3: ASSRGLAGLIRYEQY
V: TRBV6-2/TRBV6-3

CDR3: ASGRWAANQPQH
V: TRBV5-6

CDR3: ASSLAGGAGDAVDTQY
V: TRBV5-5

CDR3: ASSFWEEGAYEQY
V: TRBV5-6

CDR3: ASSLPTGFEQF
V: TRBV5-6

CDR3: ASTTGRSYEQY
V: TRBV7-9

CDR3: ASSPGLSNQPQH
V: TRBV7-9

CDR3: ASHEHQGDQPQH
V: TRBV19

CDR3: ASSIGAVTEAF
V: TRBV19

CDR3: AWTSADYEQY
V: TRBV30

CDR3: ASSFSGTGNFEQY
V: TRBV27

CDR3: ASSLGFYGDTDTQY
V: TRBV6-2/TRBV6-3

CDR3: ASSPHPTGDTQY
V: TRBV7-9

CDR3: ASSDQLAGGSSTGELF
V: TRBV25-1

CDR3: ASSFRGAGANVLT
V: TRBV7-2

CDR3: ASSLGAGERYEQY
V: TRBV11-2

CDR3: ASSLLGQGRKNIQY
V: TRBV7-9

CDR3: AGRLAGYTGELF
V: TRBV2

CDR3: ASSESKAGEETQY
V: TRBV10-1

CDR3: ASIPEGAGNSPLH
V: TRBV11-2